Listed here are 26 T cell receptor beta chains from one sample, sequenced in a study of low-dose radiotherapy and immunotherapy resistance in tumors. Specified time point: after trial treatment. Sample treatment: LDRT plus nivolumab, ipilimumab, low-dose cyclophosphamide and aspirin (RACIN trial). PCR amplification of the TCRs was performed with Phusion for 20 to 25 PCR cycles, and it relied on a constant-region primer together with a V-primer adapter. TCRdb called the reads again in MiXCR, with one record for every CDR3 protein. Of approximately 52,000 distinct CDR3 sequences in the sample, approximately 35% were seen once. The sequencing used PBMCs, collected after low-dose radiotherapy plus immunotherapy. The source of these receptors is a male donor with rectosigmoid adenocarcinoma.

This clonotype occurred many times. The chain has TRBV2 and TRBJ2-1; 14 bases align to TRBD2. This CDR3 has 15 amino acids. The germline V gene encodes CDR1 SNHLY and CDR2 FYNNEI. With V trimmed by 2 bases and J by 7 bases, 1 base remained unmatched. CDR3 in amino acids: CASSEWTSGRNEQFF. The CDR3 nucleotides are TGTGCCAGCAGTGAATGGACTAGCGGGAGGAATGAGCAGTTCTTC. Full variable domain (outside the CDR3, taken from reference TRBV2 and TRBJ2-1): EPEVTQTPSHQVTQMGQEVILRCVPISNHLYFYWYRQILGQKVEFLVSFYNNEISEKSEIFDDQFSVERPDGSNFTLKIRSTKLEDSAMYFCASSEWTSGRNEQFFGPGTRLTVL.

This clonotype was seen at least ten times. This chain uses TRBV27 with TRBJ1-4; perhaps TRBD1 as D (6 bases). The germline V and J ends were trimmed by 4 bases and 5 bases, with 17 bases remaining between them. The germline V gene encodes CDR1 MNHEY and CDR2 SMNVEV (reference sequence). This CDR3 comprises 16 residues. DNA of the CDR3: TGTGCCAGCAGTTCCTTCAAAGGGGGGACCAATGAAAAACTGTTTTTT. Translation gives CASSSFKGGTNEKLFF.

This clonotype occurred many times. This sequence joins TRBV29-1 and TRBJ1-1, with D unresolved. The CDR3 consists of 10 residues. Germline loops: CDR1 SQVTM, CDR2 ANQGSEA. The germline V and J ends were trimmed by 6 bases and 0 bases, with 2 bases remaining between them. CDR3 DNA sequence: TGCAGCGTCGTGAACACTGAAGCTTTCTTT. As protein: CSVVNTEAFF.

By its share, this clonotype is medium-sized (0.01 to 0.1%). This chain joins TRBV4-1 and TRBJ1-6; the D is unclear. V dropped 4 bases and J dropped 15 bases, with 16 bases sitting between them. The germline gives CDR1 MGHRA, CDR2 YSYEKL. The CDR3 runs 13 residues. The CDR3 DNA is TGCGCCAGCAGCCCCGCGCCTGGTCGGGTCCTCCACTTT. This encodes CASSPAPGRVLHF.

In its sample, this clonotype is medium-sized. The V call is TRBV6-6, the J call TRBJ1-3; the match to TRBD1 covers 7 bases. The CDR3 sequence is 18 residues long. The trim removed 2 bases at V and 4 bases at J, leaving 14 bases unmatched. CDR1 is MNHNY and CDR2 is SVGAGI in the germline V gene (reference sequence). The CDR3 DNA reads as TGTGCCAGCAGTTACCGGAGGGGCAGACAGGGCGCAGGAAACACCATATATTTT. Translating it yields CASSYRRGRQGAGNTIYF.

V is TRBV27 and J is TRBJ2-2; D is unresolved. Per germline, CDR1 MNHEY and CDR2 SMNVEV (reference sequence). The CDR3 has 13 residues. Between the trimmed V and J ends, which lost 8 bases and 5 bases, there was a span of 12 bases. The CDR3 bases are TGTGCCAGCTACAGAGCTTATACCGGGGAGCTGTTTTTT. Its translation: CASYRAYTGELFF.

The chain joins TRBV3-1 to TRBJ1-1, with D perhaps TRBD1 (5 bases). CDR1 is LGHDT and CDR2 is YNNKEL in the germline V gene (reference sequence). The CDR3 totals 13 residues. V lost 4 bases to trimming and J lost 10 bases, with 16 bases between them. CDR3 bases: TGTGCCAGCAGCCCGGGACTGGCGGGCGTAGCTTTCTTT. Translation: CASSPGLAGVAFF.

This clonotype showed up many times. J is TRBJ1-1 and V is TRBV5-1; 9 bases map to TRBD1. Trimming removed 4 bases from V and 5 bases from J; junction bases left unmatched: 12. The CDR3 spans 16 residues. The germline V gene has CDR1 SGHRS and CDR2 YFSETQ. The CDR3 region is CASSVGDRDSRTEAFF. The CDR3 DNA reads TGCGCCAGCAGCGTGGGGGACAGGGATTCGAGGACTGAAGCTTTCTTT. Combining the CDR3 with reference TRBV5-1 and TRBJ1-1 gives the whole variable domain KAGVTQTPRYLIKTRGQQVTLSCSPISGHRSVSWYQQTPGQGLQFLFEYFSETQRNKGNFPGRFSGRQFSNSRSEMNVSTLELGDSALYLCASSVGDRDSRTEAFFGQGTRLTVV.

This clonotype was counted ten times or more. The V call is TRBV6-2 or TRBV6-3, the J call TRBJ2-5; 8 bases match TRBD1. V lost 4 bases and J lost 5; bases outside the gene matches: 6. Germline V gene data show CDR1 as MNHEY and CDR2 as SVGEGT. CDR3 length: 14 amino acids. CDR3 protein: CASSWTDRGETQYF. CDR3 sequence (DNA): TGTGCCAGCAGTTGGACCGACAGGGGTGAGACCCAGTACTTC.

Many counts were recorded for this clonotype. The J gene is TRBJ2-3, the V gene TRBV12-3 or TRBV12-4; TRBD1 matches at 7 bases. The CDR3 has 14 residues. Trimming removed 3 bases from V and 9 bases from J; junction bases left unmatched: 9. The CDR3 sequence: CASSFRQGVGTQYF. The CDR3, as DNA: TGTGCCAGCAGTTTCCGGCAGGGGGTAGGGACGCAGTATTTT.

The chain employs TRBV5-6 and TRBJ1-3, with D unresolved. The CDR3 extends over 15 amino acids. Germline CDR1 and CDR2: SGHDT and YYEEEE. Trimming took off 0 bases at V and 0 bases at J, with 7 bases between the two ends. CDR3 DNA sequence: TGTGCCAGCAGCTTGGTGGGGAGCTCTGGAAACACCATATATTTT. Its translation is CASSLVGSSGNTIYF.

Comments on this clonotype: A far larger clone is off by one base, so a read error is likely. The chain uses TRBV12-3 or TRBV12-4 and TRBJ2-7, with 10 bases identical to TRBD2. The CDR3 has 16 residues. V shed 5 bases, J shed 7 bases, and the junction held 14 bases outside the gene matches. The chain's CDR3 is CASSLTLAGIRNEQYF. CDR3 nucleotide sequence: TGTGCCAGCAGTCTGACACTAGCGGGAATTCGTAATGAGCAGTACTTC.

Ten or more counts support this clonotype. The chain recombines TRBV7-2 with TRBJ2-5; 10 bases match TRBD1. With 2 bases clipped from V and 5 bases from J, the junction kept 8 bases outside the gene matches. The CDR3 length is 16 residues. Germline V CDR1 and CDR2: SGHTA, FQGNSA. CDR3 DNA: TGTGCCAGCAGCTTACGACAGGGGGCTTATGGGGAGACCCAGTACTTC. Translated: CASSLRQGAYGETQYF.

The chain employs TRBV28 and TRBJ2-3, with 7 positions matching TRBD2. This CDR3 contains 15 residues. J lost 4 bases, V lost 5 bases, and 9 bases had no gene match. CDR1 is MDHEN and CDR2 is SYDVKM in the germline V gene. The CDR3 DNA reads as TGTGCCAGCAGTCCCGCGGGGGTGCGGGCAGATACGCAGTATTTT. Translation: CASSPAGVRADTQYF.

This clonotype was observed many times. The chain recombines TRBV7-2 with TRBJ2-3, with D tentatively TRBD1 (8 bases). The V gene's germline CDR1 is SGHTA and CDR2 FQGNSA. With 5 bases removed from V and 5 bases from J, the gap between germline ends came to 17 bases. The CDR3 spans 15 residues. The CDR3 bases are TGTGCCAGCAGCCCCCGGACAGGGAGGGGAGATACGCAGTATTTT. Protein product: CASSPRTGRGDTQYF.

A remark on this clonotype: A single base is all that separates this from a far larger clone, so a read error is likely. The chain couples TRBV5-3 to TRBJ2-3; 7 nucleotides line up with TRBD2. TRBV5-3 is placed among ORFs of uncertain function. The CDR3 sequence is 14 residues long. The CDR3: CASSLEREGDTKYF. DNA for the CDR3: TGTGCCAGCAGCTTAGAGCGGGAAGGAGATACGAAGTATTTT.

This clonotype occurred many times. The J gene is TRBJ2-3, the V gene TRBV4-2; TRBD1 agrees at 8 bases. The V gene end was trimmed by 4 bases and the J gene end by 1 base; junction bases not matched to a gene: 7. The germline V gene has CDR1 LGHNA and CDR2 YNFKEQ. This CDR3 is built from 16 residues. The DNA of the CDR3 is TGTGCCAGCAGCCCCCGACAGGGGATAGGCACAGATACGCAGTATTTT. Its translation is CASSPRQGIGTDTQYF.

V gene TRBV12-3 or TRBV12-4 combines with J gene TRBJ2-1; TRBD2 agrees at 9 bases. With 3 bases clipped from V and 4 bases from J, the junction kept 4 bases outside the gene matches. This CDR3 has 15 residues. The CDR3 sequence: CASSLGGGGYNEQFF. The CDR3 DNA sequence: TGTGCCAGCAGTTTGGGCGGGGGGGGATACAATGAGCAGTTCTTC.

This chain links TRBV27 with TRBJ2-5; either TRBD1 or TRBD2 may fit D (5 bases each). The J call may be mistaken, given a closer DNA end match to TRBJ2-6. CDR1 is MNHEY, CDR2 SMNVEV, per germline (reference sequence). The CDR3 has 19 amino acids. CDR3 in DNA: TGTGCCAGCAGTTTAGGGAGCCTGGGGCAGTACTCTGGGGCCAACGTCCTGACTTTC. This sequence encodes CASSLGSLGQYSGANVLTF.

The V and J genes are TRBV20-1 and TRBJ2-5, with TRBD2 identical over 8 bases. The CDR3 length is 14 residues. V lost 2 bases, J lost 2 bases, and 4 bases stayed unmatched. The germline V gene encodes CDR1 DFQATT and CDR2 SNEGSKA (reference sequence). The CDR3 DNA reads TGCAGTGCTAGAACGGGAGGGGGGCAAGAGACCCAGTACTTC. This gives the protein CSARTGGGQETQYF.

V is TRBV28 and J is TRBJ1-2, with a possible D match to TRBD1 (6 bases). The CDR3 runs 15 residues. V lost 5 bases, J lost 4 bases, and 17 bases lay in between. The germline V gene has CDR1 MDHEN and CDR2 SYDVKM. The CDR3 here is CASSTTGKAGYGYTF. The CDR3 nucleotides are TGTGCCAGCAGTACCACAGGGAAGGCCGGCTATGGCTACACCTTC.

Many counts were recorded for this clonotype. The rearrangement links TRBV10-3 to TRBJ1-5, with D hard to call. Germline-derived CDR1 and CDR2 are ENHRY and SYGVKD. The V gene lost 0 bases and the J gene lost 4 bases, with 7 bases spanning the gap. This CDR3 has 14 residues. CDR3 sequence: CAISESRGNQPQHF. In nucleotides, the CDR3 is TGTGCCATCAGTGAGTCCCGGGGAAATCAGCCCCAGCATTTT.

In its sample, this clonotype was seen many times. The chain employs TRBV20-1 and TRBJ2-7; 12 nucleotides line up with TRBD1. The CDR3 totals 14 residues. Germline lookup yields CDR1 DFQATT and CDR2 SNEGSKA (reference sequence). CDR3 in DNA: TGCAGCTCCCATCTGGGACAGGGGGCTGGAGAGCAGTACTTC. Translated, it gives CSSHLGQGAGEQYF.

The chain couples TRBV6-1 to TRBJ2-7; a weak D match, TRBD2 (7 bases). V lost 7 bases to trimming and J lost 5 bases, with 21 bases between them. This CDR3 is 15 amino acids long. In germline, CDR1 is MNHNS, CDR2 SASEGT. The chain's CDR3 is CASTLTSQGGHEQYF. CDR3 sequence (DNA): TGTGCCAGCACCCTCACCTCACAGGGAGGGCACGAGCAGTACTTC.

The chain uses TRBV7-2 and TRBJ2-7; 7 bases are shared with TRBD2. Germline V CDR1 and CDR2: SGHTA, FQGNSA. The J segment lost 5 bases and the V segment lost 4 bases, leaving 11 bases of the junction unmatched. This CDR3 is 15 amino acids long. CDR3 DNA sequence: TGTGCCAGCAGCTCTGGAAGCGGGGATCTCGACGAGCAGTACTTC. Translating gives CASSSGSGDLDEQYF.

This sequence joins TRBV13 and TRBJ2-7; 11 nucleotides line up with TRBD2. The CDR3 runs 15 residues. V was clipped by 5 bases and J by 6 bases; unmatched bases: 9. Germline loops: CDR1 PRHDT, CDR2 FYEKMQ (reference sequence). The CDR3 loop reads CASSHSGGAGFEQYF. The CDR3 DNA sequence: TGTGCCAGCAGCCATAGCGGGGGGGCGGGTTTCGAGCAGTACTTC. The variable domain in full, completed from reference TRBV13 and TRBJ2-7, reads AAGVIQSPRHLIKEKRETATLKCYPIPRHDTVYWYQQGPGQDPQFLISFYEKMQSDKGSIPDRFSAQQFSDYHSELNMSSLELGDSALYFCASSHSGGAGFEQYFGPGTRLTVT.